This record looks at one T cell receptor beta chain sequence and its context. Its antigen is not identified. Primers used in a second PCR of about 7 to 12 cycles were a sample-barcoded 5' primer and a J-beta primer mix. TCRdb independently ran MiXCR on the 5' RACE reads; one entry per CDR3 protein. This table holds some 1.4 million distinct CDR3 sequences, around two fifths found once. This record comes from a study of blood T cells in healthy people across ages. CDR3 length: 15 amino acids. Germline values: CDR1 DFQATT, CDR2 SNEGSKA (reference sequence). The ends lost 3 bases at V and 5 bases at J; junction bases unmatched: 8. Isolating PBMCs gave at least 7 million of these cells per sample. Overall study results and limits: Investigators treated diversity estimates from one million T cells as underestimates.

The source material was blood. V and J are TRBV20-1 and TRBJ1-5, with TRBD1 matching 9 bases. The receptor was derived from a woman between 18 and 29 years old in good health. Written as DNA, the CDR3 is TGCAGTGCTAGGGAGCCGGGACAGGGCTATCAGCCCCAGCATTTT. Translating gives CSAREPGQGYQPQHF.